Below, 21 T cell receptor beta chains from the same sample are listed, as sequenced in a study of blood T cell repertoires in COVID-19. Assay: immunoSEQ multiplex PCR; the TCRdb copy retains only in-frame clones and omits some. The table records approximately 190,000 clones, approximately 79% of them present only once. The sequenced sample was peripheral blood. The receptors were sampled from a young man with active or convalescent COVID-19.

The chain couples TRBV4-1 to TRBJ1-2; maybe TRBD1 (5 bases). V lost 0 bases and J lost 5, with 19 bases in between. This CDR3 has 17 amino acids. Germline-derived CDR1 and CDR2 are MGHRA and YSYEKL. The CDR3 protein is CASSQDLWGSRAYGYTF. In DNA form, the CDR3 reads TGCGCCAGCAGCCAAGATCTATGGGGCAGTAGGGCTTATGGCTACACCTTC.

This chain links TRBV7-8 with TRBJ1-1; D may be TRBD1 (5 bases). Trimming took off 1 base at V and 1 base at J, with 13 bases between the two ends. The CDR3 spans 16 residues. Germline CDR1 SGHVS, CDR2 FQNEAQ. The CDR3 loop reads CASSLEWWQGNTEAFF. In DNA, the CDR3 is TGTGCCAGCAGCTTAGAATGGTGGCAGGGGAACACTGAAGCTTTCTTT.

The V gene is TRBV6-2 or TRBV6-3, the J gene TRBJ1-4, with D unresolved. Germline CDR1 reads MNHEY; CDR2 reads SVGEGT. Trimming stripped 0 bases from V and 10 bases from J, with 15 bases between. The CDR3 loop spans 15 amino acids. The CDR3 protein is CASSYSDGGQGKLFF. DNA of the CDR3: TGTGCCAGCAGTTACTCGGACGGAGGGCAAGGAAAACTGTTTTTT.

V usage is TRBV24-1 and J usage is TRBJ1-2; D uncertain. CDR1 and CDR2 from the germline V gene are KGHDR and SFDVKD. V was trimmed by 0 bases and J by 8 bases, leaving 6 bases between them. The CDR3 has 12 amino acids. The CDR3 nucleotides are TGTGCCACCAGTGATTTGGTACAAGGCTACACCTTC. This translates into CATSDLVQGYTF.

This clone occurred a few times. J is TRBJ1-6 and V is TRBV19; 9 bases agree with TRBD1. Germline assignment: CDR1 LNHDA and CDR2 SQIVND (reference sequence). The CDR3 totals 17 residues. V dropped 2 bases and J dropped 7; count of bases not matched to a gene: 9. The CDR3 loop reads CASSILPGQGRNSPLHF. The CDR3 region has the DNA TGTGCCAGTAGTATATTACCGGGACAGGGTCGAAATTCACCCCTCCACTTT.

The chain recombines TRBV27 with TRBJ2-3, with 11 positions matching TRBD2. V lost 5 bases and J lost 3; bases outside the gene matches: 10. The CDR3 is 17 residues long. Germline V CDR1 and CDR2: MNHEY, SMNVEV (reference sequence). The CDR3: CASSVAGGPYVTDTQYF. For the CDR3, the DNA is TGTGCCAGCAGTGTAGCGGGAGGGCCATACGTAACAGATACGCAGTATTTT.

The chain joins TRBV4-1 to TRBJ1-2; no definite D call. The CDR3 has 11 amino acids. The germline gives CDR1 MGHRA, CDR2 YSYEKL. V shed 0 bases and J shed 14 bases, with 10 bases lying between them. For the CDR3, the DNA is TGCGCCAGCAGCCAAGATCGGAGCAAGACCTTC. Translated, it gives CASSQDRSKTF.

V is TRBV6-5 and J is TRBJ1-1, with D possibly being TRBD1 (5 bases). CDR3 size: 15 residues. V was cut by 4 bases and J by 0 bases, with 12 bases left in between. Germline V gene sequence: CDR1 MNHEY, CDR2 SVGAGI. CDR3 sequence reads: CASSSDSSLNTEAFF. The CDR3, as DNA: TGTGCCAGCAGTTCCGACAGCTCATTGAACACTGAAGCTTTCTTT.

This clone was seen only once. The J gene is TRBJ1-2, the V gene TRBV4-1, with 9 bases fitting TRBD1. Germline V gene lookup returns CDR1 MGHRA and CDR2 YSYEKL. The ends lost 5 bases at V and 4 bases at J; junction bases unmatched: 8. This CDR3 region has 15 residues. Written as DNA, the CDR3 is TGCGCCAGCAGCGCTACAGGGGGCTCGACCTATGGCTACACCTTC. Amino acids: CASSATGGSTYGYTF.

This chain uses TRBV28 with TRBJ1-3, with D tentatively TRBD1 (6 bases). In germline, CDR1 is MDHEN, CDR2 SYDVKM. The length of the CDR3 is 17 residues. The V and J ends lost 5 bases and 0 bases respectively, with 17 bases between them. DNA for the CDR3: TGTGCCAGCAGTACGGGAGGGGGGTTCGGCTCTGGAAACACCATATATTTT. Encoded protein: CASSTGGGFGSGNTIYF.

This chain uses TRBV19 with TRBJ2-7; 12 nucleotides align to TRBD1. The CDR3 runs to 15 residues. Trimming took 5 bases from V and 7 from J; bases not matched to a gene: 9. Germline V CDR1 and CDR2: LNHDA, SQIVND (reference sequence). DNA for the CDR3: TGTGCCAGTAGTCAACGGGACAGGGGGCAAGGGGAGCAGTACGTC. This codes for CASSQRDRGQGEQYV.

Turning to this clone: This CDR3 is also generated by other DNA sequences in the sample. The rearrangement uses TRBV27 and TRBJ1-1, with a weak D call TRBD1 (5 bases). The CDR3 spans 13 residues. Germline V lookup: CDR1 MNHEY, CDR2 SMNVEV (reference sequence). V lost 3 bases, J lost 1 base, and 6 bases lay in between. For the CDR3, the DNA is TGTGCCAGCAGTTTCAGGGCGAACACTGAAGCTTTCTTT. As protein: CASSFRANTEAFF.

CDR3 in amino acids: CAWSGLAGDEQFF. The CDR3 coding sequence is TGTGCCTGGAGCGGACTAGCGGGGGATGAGCAGTTCTTC. This chain uses TRBV30 with TRBJ2-1; TRBD2 matches 13 bases. CDR1 is GTSNPN, CDR2 SVGIG, per germline (reference sequence). The ends lost 3 bases at V and 8 bases at J; junction bases unmatched: 1. CDR3 size: 13 residues. The complete variable domain, with remaining parts taken from reference TRBV30 and TRBJ2-1, reads SQTIHQWPATLVQPVGSPLSLECTVEGTSNPNLYWYRQAAGRGLQLLFYSVGIGQISSEVPQNLSASRPQDRQFILSSKKLLLSDSGFYLCAWSGLAGDEQFFGPGTRLTVL.

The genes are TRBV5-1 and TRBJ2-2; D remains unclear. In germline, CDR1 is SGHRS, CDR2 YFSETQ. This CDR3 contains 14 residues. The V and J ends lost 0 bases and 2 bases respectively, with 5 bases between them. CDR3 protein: CASSLDSNTGELFF. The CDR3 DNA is TGCGCCAGCAGCTTGGACAGTAACACCGGGGAGCTGTTTTTT.

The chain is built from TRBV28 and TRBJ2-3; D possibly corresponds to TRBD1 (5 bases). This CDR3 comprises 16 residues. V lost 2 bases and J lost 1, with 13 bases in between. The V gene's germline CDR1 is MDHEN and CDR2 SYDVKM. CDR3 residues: CASSLVQGVGTDTQYF. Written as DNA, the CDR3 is TGTGCCAGCAGTTTAGTCCAGGGTGTCGGCACAGATACGCAGTATTTT.

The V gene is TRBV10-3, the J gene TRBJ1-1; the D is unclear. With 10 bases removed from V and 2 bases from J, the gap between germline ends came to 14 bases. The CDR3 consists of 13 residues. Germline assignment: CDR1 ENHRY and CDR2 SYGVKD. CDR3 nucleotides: TGTGCCACTGTGGCCGAGGCCAACACTGAAGCTTTCTTT. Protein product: CATVAEANTEAFF.

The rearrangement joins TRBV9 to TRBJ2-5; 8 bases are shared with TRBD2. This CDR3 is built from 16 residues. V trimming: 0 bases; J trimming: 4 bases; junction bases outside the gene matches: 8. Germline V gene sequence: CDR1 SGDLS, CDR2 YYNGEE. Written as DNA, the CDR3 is TGTGCCAGCAGCGTAGGGGCCAGCGGGAGTGCAGAGACCCAGTACTTC. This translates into CASSVGASGSAETQYF. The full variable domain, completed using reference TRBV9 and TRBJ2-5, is DSGVTQTPKHLITATGQRVTLRCSPRSGDLSVYWYQQSLDQGLQFLIQYYNGEERAKGNILERFSAQQFPDLHSELNLSSLELGDSALYFCASSVGASGSAETQYFGPGTRLLVL.

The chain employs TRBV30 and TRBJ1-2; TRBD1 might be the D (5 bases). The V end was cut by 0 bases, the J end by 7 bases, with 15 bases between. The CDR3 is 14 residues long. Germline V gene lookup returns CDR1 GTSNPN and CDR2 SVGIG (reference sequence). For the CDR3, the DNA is TGTGCCTGGAGTGTACGGGGGACTGTCCCTGGCTACACCTTC. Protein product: CAWSVRGTVPGYTF.

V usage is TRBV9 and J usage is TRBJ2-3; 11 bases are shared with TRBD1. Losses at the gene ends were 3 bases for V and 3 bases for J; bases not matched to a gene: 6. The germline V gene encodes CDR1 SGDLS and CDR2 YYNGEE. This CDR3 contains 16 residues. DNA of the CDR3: TGTGCCAGCAGCGCGGGACAGGGGGATAGTACAGATACGCAGTATTTT. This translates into CASSAGQGDSTDTQYF.

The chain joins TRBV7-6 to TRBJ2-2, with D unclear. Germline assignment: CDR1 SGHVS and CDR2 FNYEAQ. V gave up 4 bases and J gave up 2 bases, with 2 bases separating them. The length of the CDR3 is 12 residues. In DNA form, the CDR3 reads TGTGCCAGCAGCTCTAACACCGGGGAGCTGTTTTTT. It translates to CASSSNTGELFF.

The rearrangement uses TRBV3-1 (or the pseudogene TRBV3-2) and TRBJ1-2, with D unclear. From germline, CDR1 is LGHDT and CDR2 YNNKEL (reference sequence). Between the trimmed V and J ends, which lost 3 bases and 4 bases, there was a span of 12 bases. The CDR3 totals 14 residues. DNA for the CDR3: TGTGCCAGCAGCCAGTCGTCGGGTTTCTATGGCTACACCTTC. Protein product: CASSQSSGFYGYTF.